What follows are 30 T cell receptor beta chains derived from one specimen sequenced in a study of T cell changes during pregnancy in multiple sclerosis. Some clones are missing from TCRdb's copy, which holds only in-frame ones; the method was immunoSEQ multiplex PCR. The sample includes approximately 82,000 clones, 85% to 95% of them seen just once. The sequences come from CD4+ T cells from peripheral blood mononuclear cells, collected in the second trimester of pregnancy. These receptors originate from a female donor with multiple sclerosis, enrolled in a pregnancy study.

This chain links TRBV19 with TRBJ1-5, with 10 positions matching TRBD1. The CDR3 loop spans 14 amino acids. With 5 bases clipped from V and 7 bases from J, the junction kept 5 bases outside the gene matches. Germline lookup yields CDR1 LNHDA and CDR2 SQIVND (reference sequence). The CDR3 region has the DNA TGTGCCAGTAGTTCTCCGACAGGGGGCCAGCCCCAGCATTTT. Its translation: CASSSPTGGQPQHF.

V and J are TRBV19 and TRBJ1-1, with 9 bases identical to TRBD1. The CDR3 has 16 amino acids. V shed 4 bases, J shed 6 bases, and the junction held 12 bases outside the gene matches. Per the germline V gene, CDR1 is LNHDA and CDR2 is SQIVND (reference sequence). The CDR3 nucleotides read TGTGCCAGTAGTACCCCTCCGGGACAGGGTTTCCCTGAAGCTTTCTTT. Protein sequence: CASSTPPGQGFPEAFF.

A single count supports this clone. The CDR3 DNA reads TGTGCCAGCAGCTTAGCCCTCCCCGCCCAGGAGCAGTACTTC. Protein sequence: CASSLALPAQEQYF. The chain uses TRBV7-2 and TRBJ2-7, with unresolved D. V lost 0 bases and J lost 7, with 13 bases in between. This CDR3 region has 14 residues. Per germline, CDR1 SGHTA and CDR2 FQGNSA.

J is TRBJ1-1 and V is TRBV25-1; 12 bases fit TRBD1. The CDR3 length is 16 residues. Germline-derived CDR1 and CDR2 are MGHDK and SYGVNS. V was clipped by 4 bases and J by 4 bases; unmatched bases: 7. DNA for the CDR3: TGTGCCAGCAGTGCGCCCGGGACAGGGGGCGGCACTGAAGCTTTCTTT. It codes for CASSAPGTGGGTEAFF.

The rearrangement uses TRBV6-1 and TRBJ2-7; TRBD2 matches 10 bases. Germline assignment: CDR1 MNHNS and CDR2 SASEGT. This CDR3 comprises 16 residues. V lost 4 bases to trimming and J lost 0 bases; unmatched junction nucleotides: 6. The CDR3, as DNA: TGTGCCAGCAGTGCCCCTAGCGGGGGTTACTCCTACGAGCAGTACTTC. Protein product: CASSAPSGGYSYEQYF.

This chain joins TRBV30 and TRBJ2-1; the D is unclear. V was trimmed by 1 base and J by 0 bases, leaving 31 bases between them. The CDR3 is 22 amino acids. Germline loops: CDR1 GTSNPN, CDR2 SVGIG (reference sequence). CDR3 residues: CAWSATPPGPVTTETSYNEQFF. Written as DNA, the CDR3 is TGTGCCTGGAGTGCGACACCACCAGGTCCCGTCACCACAGAGACCTCCTACAATGAGCAGTTCTTC.

This clone appeared once. This chain connects TRBV11-2 to TRBJ1-4; D might be TRBD1 (6 bases). V lost 5 bases and J lost 2, with 9 bases in between. There are 14 residues in the CDR3. Germline lookup yields CDR1 SGHAT and CDR2 FQNNGV. The chain's CDR3 is CASSTGHTNEKLFF. CDR3 nucleotide sequence: TGTGCCAGCAGCACGGGACACACTAATGAAAAACTGTTTTTT.

The chain couples TRBV15 to TRBJ1-1, with D unclear. Germline-derived CDR1 and CDR2 are LNHNV and YYDKDF (reference sequence). The CDR3 consists of 15 residues. Trimming took off 0 bases at V and 3 bases at J, with 11 bases between the two ends. This chain's CDR3 is CATSRDLPDYTEAFF. In DNA form, the CDR3 reads TGTGCCACCAGCAGAGATCTCCCGGACTACACTGAAGCTTTCTTT. Full variable domain (remainder filled in from reference TRBV15 and TRBJ1-1): DAMVIQNPRYQVTQFGKPVTLSCSQTLNHNVMYWYQQKSSQAPKLLFHYYDKDFNNEADTPDNFQSRRPNTSFCFLDIRSPGLGDTAMYLCATSRDLPDYTEAFFGQGTRLTVV.

This chain connects TRBV29-1 to TRBJ2-2; 8 nucleotides agree with TRBD2. Germline V gene sequence: CDR1 SQVTM, CDR2 ANQGSEA. This CDR3 contains 14 residues. Trimming at V came to 4 bases and at J to 5 bases, leaving 6 bases not matched to a gene. In DNA, the CDR3 is TGCAGCGTTGGAGGGCGGGGGGCTACCGGGGAGCTGTTTTTT. It is translated as CSVGGRGATGELFF.

This clone appeared a single time. The V gene is TRBV7-3, the J gene TRBJ2-7; the match to TRBD2 covers 7 bases. The CDR3 has 15 residues. Looked up from germline, CDR1 is SGHTA and CDR2 is FQGTGA. Trimming took 6 bases from V and 0 from J; bases not matched to a gene: 8. CDR3 nucleotide sequence: TGTGCCAGCAGTCCTAGGGCGGGGGACTCCTACGAGCAGTACTTC. Translating it yields CASSPRAGDSYEQYF.

The V and J genes are TRBV9 and TRBJ2-5, with D possibly TRBD1 on 6 matching bases. The CDR3 is 13 residues long. With 4 bases removed from V and 9 bases from J, the gap between germline ends came to 16 bases. Germline CDR1 reads SGDLS; CDR2 reads YYNGEE. Here the CDR3 DNA reads TGTGCCAGCAGCCCAGGGGAGCCTTCCGCCCAGTACTTC. Its protein is CASSPGEPSAQYF.

This sequence joins TRBV5-1 and TRBJ1-1, with D unresolved. Trimming cost V 3 bases and J 1 base, with 7 bases left between them. There are 13 residues in the CDR3. CDR1 and CDR2 (germline): SGHRS, YFSETQ. This CDR3 reads CASSSGKNTEAFF. CDR3 nucleotide sequence: TGCGCCAGCAGCTCCGGGAAGAACACTGAAGCTTTCTTT.

V is TRBV18 and J is TRBJ2-2; tentatively, D is TRBD1 (6 bases). V lost 3 bases and J lost 4, with 9 bases in between. Germline CDR1 KGHSH, CDR2 LQKENI. This CDR3 is 14 amino acids long. The CDR3 protein is CASSPRQVTGELFF. The CDR3 bases are TGTGCCAGCTCACCGAGACAGGTCACCGGGGAGCTGTTTTTT.

The chain couples TRBV5-1 to TRBJ1-1; no definite D call. CDR3 size: 15 residues. Looked up from germline, CDR1 is SGHRS and CDR2 is YFSETQ. Trimming left V 0 bases short and J 3 bases short, with 12 bases between. CDR3 amino acids: CASSLEEGGYTEAFF. In DNA form, the CDR3 reads TGCGCCAGCAGCTTGGAGGAGGGTGGTTACACTGAAGCTTTCTTT.

The chain links TRBV4-2 to TRBJ2-1, with TRBD2 identical over 11 bases. The V gene end was trimmed by 7 bases and the J gene end by 5 bases; junction bases not matched to a gene: 7. CDR3 size: 15 residues. Germline-derived CDR1 and CDR2 are LGHNA and YNFKEQ. CDR3 residues: CASTLLAGADNEQFF. CDR3 sequence (DNA): TGTGCCAGCACCCTACTAGCGGGAGCCGACAATGAGCAGTTCTTC.

The chain joins TRBV5-6 to TRBJ2-3; the match to TRBD2 covers 8 bases. CDR1 and CDR2 from the germline V gene are SGHDT and YYEEEE. The V gene end was trimmed by 1 base and the J gene end by 2 bases; junction bases not matched to a gene: 12. This CDR3 has 18 amino acids. CDR3 in DNA: TGTGCCAGCAGCTTGATGATAGGTAGCGGGGAGTTCACAGATACGCAGTATTTT. Its protein product is CASSLMIGSGEFTDTQYF.

The rearrangement uses TRBV19 and TRBJ1-4; TRBD1 might be the D (6 bases). Germline assignment: CDR1 LNHDA and CDR2 SQIVND (reference sequence). V lost 6 bases to trimming and J lost 5 bases, with 16 bases between them. The CDR3 has 15 amino acids. The CDR3 bases are TGTGCCAGTAGGGCCGTAGGGACAAAGAATGAAAAACTGTTTTTT. It codes for CASRAVGTKNEKLFF.

The chain links TRBV10-3 to TRBJ2-1; the match to TRBD2 covers 8 bases. The junction had 6 bases not matched to a gene; V was cut back by 5 bases and J by 6 bases. CDR3 length: 14 residues. The germline V gene encodes CDR1 ENHRY and CDR2 SYGVKD. The CDR3 is CAISLGTSSNEQFF. In DNA, the CDR3 is TGTGCCATCAGTCTCGGGACTAGTTCCAATGAGCAGTTCTTC.

V gene TRBV9 combines with J gene TRBJ2-1, with 8 bases lining up with TRBD2. From germline, CDR1 is SGDLS and CDR2 YYNGEE. The trim removed 4 bases at V and 0 bases at J, leaving 3 bases unmatched. The CDR3 loop spans 15 amino acids. The CDR3 nucleotides are TGTGCCAGCAGCCTTAGCGGGACCTCCTACAATGAGCAGTTCTTC. It yields the protein CASSLSGTSYNEQFF.

V is TRBV5-1 and J is TRBJ1-6; 10 bases fit TRBD1. V shed 4 bases, J shed 6 bases, and the junction held 7 bases outside the gene matches. CDR1 is SGHRS, CDR2 YFSETQ, per germline. The CDR3 length is 16 residues. CDR3 sequence reads: CASSPNGQGGNSPLHF. The CDR3 region has the DNA TGCGCCAGCAGCCCAAACGGACAGGGGGGTAATTCACCCCTCCACTTT. Drawing the rest from reference TRBV5-1 and TRBJ1-6, the complete variable domain is KAGVTQTPRYLIKTRGQQVTLSCSPISGHRSVSWYQQTPGQGLQFLFEYFSETQRNKGNFPGRFSGRQFSNSRSEMNVSTLELGDSALYLCASSPNGQGGNSPLHFGNGTRLTVT.

The gene calls are TRBV7-9 and TRBJ2-3; tentative D call: TRBD1 (6 bases). The CDR3 is 13 residues long. Germline assignment: CDR1 SEHNR and CDR2 FQNEAQ (reference sequence). V gave up 3 bases and J gave up 3 bases, with 7 bases separating them. The CDR3 DNA is TGTGCCAGCAGCTTTACAGGGACAGATACGCAGTATTTT. This encodes CASSFTGTDTQYF. Full variable domain (outside the CDR3, taken from reference TRBV7-9 and TRBJ2-3): DTGVSQNPRHKITKRGQNVTFRCDPISEHNRLYWYRQTLGQGPEFLTYFQNEAQLEKSRLLSDRFSAERPKGSFSTLEIQRTEQGDSAMYLCASSFTGTDTQYFGPGTRLTVL.

This sequence joins TRBV6-1 and TRBJ1-6, with D possibly being TRBD1 (5 bases). The CDR3 consists of 15 residues. Germline V gene sequence: CDR1 MNHNS, CDR2 SASEGT. Trimming stripped 3 bases from V and 7 bases from J, with 13 bases between. CDR3 sequence reads: CASSDLQAWNSPLHF. The CDR3 coding sequence is TGTGCCAGCAGTGATCTACAGGCTTGGAATTCACCCCTCCACTTT.

The chain has TRBV18 and TRBJ2-7; TRBD1 matches at 8 bases. Germline-derived CDR1 and CDR2 are KGHSH and LQKENI. CDR3 length: 13 residues. Germline trimming cut 6 bases from V and 7 bases from J; bases unmatched to any gene: 8. CDR3 coding DNA: TGTGCCAGCTCCCCTGGACAGGGTTTGGAGCAGTACTTC. Protein sequence: CASSPGQGLEQYF. The full variable domain, completed using reference TRBV18 and TRBJ2-7, is NAGVMQNPRHLVRRRGQEARLRCSPMKGHSHVYWYRQLPEEGLKFMVYLQKENIIDESGMPKERFSAEFPKEGPSILRIQQVVRGDSAAYFCASSPGQGLEQYFGPGTRLTVT.

The chain combines TRBV15 with TRBJ2-2, with D possibly TRBD1 on 6 matching bases. This CDR3 is built from 16 residues. Germline loops: CDR1 LNHNV, CDR2 YYDKDF (reference sequence). The V end was cut by 1 base, the J end by 6 bases, with 15 bases between. In DNA, the CDR3 is TGTGCCACCAGCAGAGCGAACAGGGTACCGGCCGGGGAGCTGTTTTTT. Its translation is CATSRANRVPAGELFF. Complete variable domain (other parts from reference TRBV15 and TRBJ2-2): DAMVIQNPRYQVTQFGKPVTLSCSQTLNHNVMYWYQQKSSQAPKLLFHYYDKDFNNEADTPDNFQSRRPNTSFCFLDIRSPGLGDTAMYLCATSRANRVPAGELFFGEGSRLTVL.

This CDR3 reads CAWSVGGRSGYTF. DNA for the CDR3: TGTGCCTGGAGTGTAGGGGGAAGGTCGGGCTACACCTTC. The rearrangement links TRBV30 to TRBJ1-2, with D possibly TRBD1 on 6 matching bases. Germline CDR1 reads GTSNPN; CDR2 reads SVGIG (reference sequence). CDR3 size: 13 residues. Trimming took 0 bases from V and 8 from J, leaving 13 bases between them.

The V call is TRBV9, the J call TRBJ2-5, with 7 positions matching TRBD2. V dropped 0 bases and J dropped 3; count of bases not matched to a gene: 2. The CDR3 has 14 residues. CDR1 and CDR2 (germline): SGDLS, YYNGEE. The CDR3 loop is CASSVGGSEETQYF. CDR3 in DNA: TGTGCCAGCAGCGTAGGCGGGAGTGAAGAGACCCAGTACTTC.

This chain uses TRBV11-2 with TRBJ1-2; D ambiguous. V lost 1 base, J lost 5 bases, and 5 bases lay in between. The CDR3 has 12 residues. Germline V lookup: CDR1 SGHAT, CDR2 FQNNGV. This CDR3 reads CASSLVGYGYTF. The CDR3 region has the DNA TGTGCCAGCAGCTTAGTCGGGTATGGCTACACCTTC.

The chain carries TRBV10-3 and TRBJ2-3, with a tentative D call TRBD2 (5 bases). This CDR3 has 14 amino acids. The V gene lost 2 bases and the J gene lost 4 bases, with 10 bases spanning the gap. CDR1 is ENHRY and CDR2 is SYGVKD in the germline V gene. The CDR3 region is CAISERASSDTQYF. The CDR3 region has the DNA TGTGCCATCAGTGAGAGAGCTAGCTCAGATACGCAGTATTTT.

V and J are TRBV5-1 and TRBJ1-1; D may be TRBD1 (6 bases). The germline V and J ends were trimmed by 2 bases and 5 bases, with 10 bases remaining between them. This CDR3 has 13 residues. Germline V gene sequence: CDR1 SGHRS, CDR2 YFSETQ. CDR3 residues: CASSLQGNTEAFF. The CDR3 DNA reads as TGCGCCAGCAGCTTACAGGGAAATACTGAAGCTTTCTTT.

V gene TRBV5-4 combines with J gene TRBJ1-6; a possible D gene is TRBD1 (5 bases). This CDR3 is built from 14 residues. The V gene lost 0 bases and the J gene lost 6 bases, with 7 bases spanning the gap. CDR1 SGHNT and CDR2 YYREEE come from the germline V gene (reference sequence). In DNA, the CDR3 is TGTGCCAGCAGCTTGGACAGGCTTAATTCACCCCTCCACTTT. Residues: CASSLDRLNSPLHF.